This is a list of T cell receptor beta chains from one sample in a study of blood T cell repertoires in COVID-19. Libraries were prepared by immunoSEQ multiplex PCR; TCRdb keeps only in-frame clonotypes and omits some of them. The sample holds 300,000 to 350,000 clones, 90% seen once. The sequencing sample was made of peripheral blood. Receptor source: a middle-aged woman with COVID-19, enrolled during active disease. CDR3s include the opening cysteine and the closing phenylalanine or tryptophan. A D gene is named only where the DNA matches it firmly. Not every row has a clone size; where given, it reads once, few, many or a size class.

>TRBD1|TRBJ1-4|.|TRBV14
CASSQTQGDGDEKLFF
TGTGCCAGCAGCCAGACTCAGGGGGATGGGGATGAAAAACTGTTTTTT
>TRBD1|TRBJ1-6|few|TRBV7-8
CASSSPKYRTGGDSPLHF
TGTGCCAGCAGCTCACCCAAATACCGGACAGGGGGCGATTCACCCCTCCACTTT
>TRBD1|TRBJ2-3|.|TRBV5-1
CASSYGQGYPDTQYF
TGCGCCAGCAGCTACGGACAGGGGTACCCAGATACGCAGTATTTT
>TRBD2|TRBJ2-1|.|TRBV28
CASSPGGPTIYEQFF
TGTGCCAGCAGCCCGGGGGGGCCCACAATCTATGAGCAGTTCTTC
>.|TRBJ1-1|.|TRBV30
CAWSRLVTEAFF
TGTGCCTGGAGTAGACTAGTCACTGAAGCTTTCTTT
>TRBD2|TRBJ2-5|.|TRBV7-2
CASSLRAGTSAQETQYF
TGTGCCAGCAGCTTAAGGGCCGGGACTAGCGCTCAAGAGACCCAGTACTTC
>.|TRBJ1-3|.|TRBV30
CAWSGGYSGNTIYF
TGTGCCTGGAGTGGAGGTTACTCTGGAAACACCATATATTTT
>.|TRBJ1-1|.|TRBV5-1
CASSLEEGLNTEAFF
TGCGCCAGCAGCTTGGAGGAGGGGCTGAACACTGAAGCTTTCTTT
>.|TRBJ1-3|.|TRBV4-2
CASSQDRSGDNTIYF
TGTGCCAGCAGCCAAGATAGATCAGGCGATAACACCATATATTTT
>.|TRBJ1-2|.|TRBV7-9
CASSSAGADYGYTF
TGTGCCAGCAGCTCAGCAGGGGCGGACTATGGCTACACCTTC
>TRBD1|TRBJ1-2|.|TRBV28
CASSLGTGGIDGYTF
TGTGCCAGCAGTTTAGGGACAGGGGGCATCGATGGCTACACCTTC
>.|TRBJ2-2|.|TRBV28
CASRRYRGAGTGELFF
TGTGCCAGCCGCAGATATCGGGGCGCGGGAACCGGGGAGCTGTTTTTT
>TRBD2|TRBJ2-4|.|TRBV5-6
CASDTRGDHIAKNIQYF
TGTGCCAGTGATACTCGGGGGGACCATATAGCCAAAAACATTCAGTACTTC
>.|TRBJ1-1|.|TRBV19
CASSPQGYTEAFF
TGTGCCAGTAGTCCACAGGGTTACACTGAAGCTTTCTTT
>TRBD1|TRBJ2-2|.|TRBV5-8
CASSDDRGGTGELFF
TGTGCCAGCAGCGACGACAGGGGTGGCACCGGGGAGCTGTTTTTT
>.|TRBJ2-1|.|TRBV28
CASSHLDSSYNEQFF
TGTGCCAGCAGCCACCTCGACAGCTCCTACAATGAGCAGTTCTTC
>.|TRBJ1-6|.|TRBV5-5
CASSIRDSYNSPLHF
TGTGCCAGCAGCATCCGGGACTCTTATAATTCACCCCTCCACTTT
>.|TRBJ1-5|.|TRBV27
CASSFTGDGVGMPQHF
TGTGCCAGCTCATTTACGGGTGACGGGGTAGGGATGCCCCAGCATTTT
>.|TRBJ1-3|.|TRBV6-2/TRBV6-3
CASSYVGRDTIYF
TGTGCCAGCAGTTACGTGGGCCGAGACACCATATATTTT
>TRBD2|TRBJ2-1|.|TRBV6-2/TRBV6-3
CASSYSSGGAGEQFF
TGTGCCAGCAGTTACAGTAGCGGGGGGGCCGGTGAGCAGTTCTTC
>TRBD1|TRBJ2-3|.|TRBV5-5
CASSFRQGSTTDTQYF
TGTGCCAGCAGCTTCCGACAGGGAAGTACCACAGATACGCAGTATTTT
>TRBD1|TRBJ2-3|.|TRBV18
CASSPDRGRPITDTQYF
TGTGCCAGCTCACCGGACAGGGGGCGACCTATCACAGATACGCAGTATTTT
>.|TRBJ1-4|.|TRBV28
CASSLAGRGREKLFF
TGTGCCAGCAGTTTGGCGGGACGCGGGAGAGAAAAACTGTTTTTT
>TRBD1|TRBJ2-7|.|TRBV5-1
CASSLARDSFYEQYF
TGCGCCAGCAGCTTGGCTCGGGACAGCTTCTACGAGCAGTACTTC
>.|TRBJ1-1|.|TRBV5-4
CASSPRLGGSNTEAFF
TGTGCCAGCAGCCCGCGCCTTGGGGGCTCGAACACTGAAGCTTTCTTT
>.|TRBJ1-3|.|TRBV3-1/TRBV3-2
CASSQGGQRGTIYF
TGTGCCAGCAGCCAGGGAGGACAAAGAGGCACCATATATTTT
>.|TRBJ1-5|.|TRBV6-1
CASTLYGGGNQPQHF
TGTGCCAGCACCTTGTATGGAGGGGGCAATCAGCCCCAGCATTTT